The rows below give T cell receptor beta chains drawn from one sample of a study of blood T cell repertoires in COVID-19. Sequenced by immunoSEQ multiplex PCR; TCRdb stores in-frame clones only, minus some. Of more than 50,000 clones in the sample, over 75% are singletons; the top ten hold 15% to 20%. The sequenced material came from peripheral blood. The receptor source for this set is an elderly man with acute or convalescent COVID-19. The CDR3 runs from the conserved cysteine through the conserved F or W. A D gene is named only where the DNA matches it firmly. The size of a clone is reported for some rows only, either as once, few or many, or as a class for expanded clones.

J gene,V gene,clone size,D gene,CDR3 DNA,CDR3 protein
TRBJ2-2,TRBV5-5,-,TRBD2,TGTGCCAGCAGCTTGGGCCTAGCGGGGAACACCGGGGAGCTGTTTTTT,CASSLGLAGNTGELFF
TRBJ1-1,TRBV29-1,-,TRBD1,TGCAGCGTTGGGACAGGGGGCCCGAACACTGAAGCTTTCTTT,CSVGTGGPNTEAFF
TRBJ2-1,TRBV6-2/TRBV6-3,-,-,TGTGCCAGCAGTCGGGTCCCAGCGTTAATCGGGGTAAATGAGCAGTTCTTC,CASSRVPALIGVNEQFF
TRBJ1-1,TRBV15,-,TRBD1,TGTGCCACCAGCAGAGGGGGACAGGGAGGTCACACTGAAGCTTTCTTT,CATSRGGQGGHTEAFF
TRBJ1-5,TRBV19,-,TRBD1,TGTGCCAGTAGTCCTCTATCGGGACAGGGGAATCAGCCCCAGCATTTT,CASSPLSGQGNQPQHF
TRBJ1-4,TRBV7-6,-,-,TGTGCCAGCAGCTTAGCTCCAGGGGCTAATGAAAAACTGTTTTTT,CASSLAPGANEKLFF
TRBJ1-5,TRBV19,-,-,TGTGCCAGTCGGTCTCAAGGCAATCAGCCCCAGCATTTT,CASRSQGNQPQHF
TRBJ1-2,TRBV6-6,-,TRBD1,TGTGCCAGCAGTGCGGCGGGACAGGAGTCGTATGGCTACACCTTC,CASSAAGQESYGYTF
TRBJ1-1,TRBV14,-,TRBD1,TGTGCCAGCAGCCGACAGGGTGGAACTGAAGCTTTCTTT,CASSRQGGTEAFF
TRBJ2-1,TRBV5-4,-,TRBD2,TGTGCCAGCAGGCGGACTAGCGGGGCCACAAACAATGAGCAGTTCTTC,CASRRTSGATNNEQFF
TRBJ2-1,TRBV28,-,-,TGTGCCAGCAGTGTTGGTGCGAGCTCCTACAATGAGCAGTTCTTC,CASSVGASSYNEQFF
TRBJ2-1,TRBV3-1/TRBV3-2,-,TRBD1,TGTGCCAGCAGCCCACCGCCAGGACAGGGGGGTTTTGCATACAATGAGCAGTTCTTC,CASSPPPGQGGFAYNEQFF
TRBJ1-1,TRBV30,-,TRBD1,TGTGCCTGGAGTGGCGGACAGGGAAGGGCTGAAGCTTTCTTT,CAWSGGQGRAEAFF
TRBJ2-6,TRBV19,-,TRBD1,TGTGCCAGTAGTAACGACAGGGCCCCCGGGGCCAACGTCCTGACTTTC,CASSNDRAPGANVLTF
TRBJ2-5,TRBV5-6,-,TRBD2,TGTGCCAGCAGCTCGGGACTAGCGACTCAAGAGACCCAGTACTTC,CASSSGLATQETQYF
TRBJ2-1,TRBV6-6,-,TRBD1,TGTGCCAGCAGTTACGAGGGACAGGGGGCTGGTGAGCAGTTCTTC,CASSYEGQGAGEQFF
TRBJ1-5,TRBV28,once,TRBD1,TGTGCCAGCAGTCTCCCGCAGACAGGGGCCTTTAGCAATCAGCCCCAGCATTTT,CASSLPQTGAFSNQPQHF
TRBJ1-2,TRBV28,-,-,TGTGCCAGCAGTGTTACGACAGCGGGAGGCTATGGCTACACCTTC,CASSVTTAGGYGYTF
TRBJ2-7,TRBV7-6,-,TRBD1,TGTGCCAGCAGCAAATCCGGGACAGGGAACGAGCAGTACTTC,CASSKSGTGNEQYF
TRBJ1-4,TRBV19,-,TRBD1,TGTGCCAGTGGTCGACAGGGCGGCGAAAAACTGTTTTTT,CASGRQGGEKLFF
TRBJ2-1,TRBV5-1,-,TRBD1,TGCGCCAGCAGTTCGGACAGGGGCAATGAGCAGTTCTTC,CASSSDRGNEQFF
TRBJ1-4,TRBV19,-,-,TGTGCCAGTAGTAGGCACCTTAATGAAAAACTGTTTTTT,CASSRHLNEKLFF
TRBJ1-5,TRBV6-5,once,TRBD1,TGTGCCAGCAAGAGCGACAGGGGCGGCAATCAGCCCCAGCATTTT,CASKSDRGGNQPQHF
TRBJ2-7,TRBV7-2,-,TRBD1,TGTGCCAGCAACTTAATTTCCGGGACAGGGTTAAGCGAGCAGTACTTC,CASNLISGTGLSEQYF
TRBJ1-6,TRBV15,-,-,TGTGCCACCAGCAGACTCCTTGGCAGGGGTGATTCACCCCTCCACTTT,CATSRLLGRGDSPLHF
TRBJ2-7,TRBV27,-,TRBD2,TGTGCCAGCAGTTTGGCTAGCGGGGGGGCGGCTCTCTACGAGCAGTACTTC,CASSLASGGAALYEQYF
TRBJ2-7,TRBV4-1,few,-,TGCGCCAGCAGCCAAGGGTCGACTAGGCTAGCTACGTCCTACGAGCAGTACTTC,CASSQGSTRLATSYEQYF
TRBJ2-3,TRBV7-2,-,TRBD1,TGTGCCAGCAGCTTAGCAGGGGGCGCAGGCACAGATACGCAGTATTTT,CASSLAGGAGTDTQYF
TRBJ2-2,TRBV9,once,TRBD2,TGTGCCAGCAGCGTATTAGCGGGGGGGACCGGGGAGCTGTTTTTT,CASSVLAGGTGELFF
TRBJ2-3,TRBV4-1,-,TRBD2,TGCGCCAGCAGCCAAGGAGGGAGCGGGGCTCGGGGAACGCAGTATTTT,CASSQGGSGARGTQYF
TRBJ2-2,TRBV5-1,-,-,TGCGCCAGTACGGACCCAGGGACAACGAACACCGGGGAGCTGTTTTTT,CASTDPGTTNTGELFF
TRBJ2-7,TRBV7-2,-,TRBD2,TGTGCCAGCAGCTTAGACGGGGAGGGTGACGGAGGTCGGGAGCAGTACTTC,CASSLDGEGDGGREQYF
TRBJ1-6,TRBV9,-,TRBD1,TGTGCCAGCAGCGTAGGGACAGGGGATTCACCCCTCCACTTT,CASSVGTGDSPLHF